These T cell receptor beta chains were read from a single sample in a study of blood T cell repertoires in COVID-19. Clones were sequenced by immunoSEQ multiplex PCR, and TCRdb holds only the in-frame ones, with some missing. The profile shows 99,000 or so clones, approximately 78% of them singletons. Sequenced sample: peripheral blood. The source of these receptors is a woman older than 75 with acute or convalescent COVID-19. The CDR3 runs from the conserved cysteine through the conserved F or W. The order of the fields is clone size, V gene, J gene, D gene, CDR3 protein, CDR3 DNA. The D gene is left open where the match is weak. Clone size, where shown, is once, few, many, or a class for clones that have expanded.

NA	TRBV5-8	TRBJ2-3	NA	CASSWGSGLRTDTQYF	TGTGCCAGCAGCTGGGGAAGCGGTCTACGCACAGATACGCAGTATTTT
few	TRBV2	TRBJ2-7	TRBD2	CASRASGVIYEQYF	TGTGCCAGCAGAGCAAGCGGGGTAATCTACGAGCAGTACTTC
NA	TRBV28	TRBJ2-7	TRBD1	CASRGTGTSYEQYF	TGTGCCAGCAGGGGGACAGGAACCTCCTACGAGCAGTACTTC
NA	TRBV28	TRBJ2-1	TRBD2	CASSSPGLAAYNEQFF	TGTGCCAGCAGTTCCCCGGGACTAGCGGCCTACAATGAGCAGTTCTTC
NA	TRBV11-3	TRBJ2-2	TRBD1	CASSLDMGQGNTGELFF	TGTGCCAGCAGCTTAGACATGGGACAGGGAAACACCGGGGAGCTGTTTTTT
NA	TRBV6-2/TRBV6-3	TRBJ1-2	NA	CASRPSGGDDYTF	TGTGCCAGCAGACCTAGCGGGGGAGACGACTACACCTTC
once	TRBV7-2	TRBJ1-4	NA	CASSLYPTNEKLFF	TGTGCCAGCAGCTTATATCCAACTAATGAAAAACTGTTTTTT
NA	TRBV5-6	TRBJ1-2	NA	CASNYLKGGNYGYTF	TGTGCCAGCAACTACTTAAAGGGGGGGAACTATGGCTACACCTTC
NA	TRBV5-4	TRBJ2-3	TRBD2	CASSLGNPLAGDTQYF	TGTGCCAGCAGCTTAGGTAATCCGCTAGCGGGAGATACGCAGTATTTT
NA	TRBV28	TRBJ2-7	NA	CASSFTRVGSYEQYF	TGTGCCAGCAGTTTCACCCGTGTCGGCTCCTACGAGCAGTACTTC
NA	TRBV5-5	TRBJ2-7	NA	CASSLAPGNYEQYF	TGTGCCAGCAGCTTGGCCCCGGGGAACTACGAGCAGTACTTC
NA	TRBV29-1	TRBJ2-1	TRBD2	CSGATSVNEQFF	TGCAGCGGAGCAACTAGCGTAAATGAGCAGTTCTTC
NA	TRBV7-2	TRBJ1-5	NA	CASSLEMAGHQPQHF	TGTGCCAGCAGCTTAGAGATGGCAGGGCATCAGCCCCAGCATTTT
NA	TRBV29-1	TRBJ2-3	TRBD2	CSVDLGLAGGGTQYF	TGCAGCGTGGACCTGGGACTAGCGGGAGGAGGTACGCAGTATTTT
few	TRBV7-7	TRBJ2-1	TRBD2	CASSRGTSGYEQFF	TGTGCCAGCAGCCGAGGGACTAGCGGTTATGAGCAGTTCTTC
NA	TRBV5-1	TRBJ2-5	NA	CASSLGTVQETQYF	TGCGCCAGCAGCTTGGGGACAGTACAAGAGACCCAGTACTTC
NA	TRBV10-3	TRBJ1-5	NA	CAITQGSNQPQHF	TGTGCCATCACCCAGGGTTCAAATCAGCCCCAGCATTTT
NA	TRBV7-2	TRBJ2-3	TRBD2	CASSLELTSGGRSDTQYF	TGTGCCAGCAGCTTAGAGTTAACTAGCGGGGGGAGGTCAGATACGCAGTATTTT
once	TRBV6-2/TRBV6-3	TRBJ2-1	NA	CASSFSSYNEQFF	TGTGCCAGCAGTTTCAGCTCCTACAATGAGCAGTTCTTC
NA	TRBV27	TRBJ2-2	NA	CAGRQTANTGELFF	TGTGCCGGCCGACAGACCGCGAACACCGGGGAGCTGTTTTTT
NA	TRBV18	TRBJ2-1	TRBD1	CASSPTTSGGFVNEQFF	TGTGCCAGCTCACCAACCACTTCAGGGGGCTTCGTCAATGAGCAGTTCTTC
NA	TRBV29-1	TRBJ1-2	NA	CVGALHYGYTF	TGCGTGGGAGCCCTTCACTATGGCTACACCTTC
NA	TRBV29-1	TRBJ2-3	TRBD2	CSVELLAGGKSTDTQYF	TGCAGCGTGGAACTACTAGCGGGAGGGAAAAGCACAGATACGCAGTATTTT
NA	TRBV11-3	TRBJ2-1	TRBD2	CASSLGTSSLGSEQFF	TGTGCCAGCAGCTTAGGGACTAGCAGCCTCGGTAGTGAGCAGTTCTTC
NA	TRBV14	TRBJ2-5	TRBD1	CASSQTGYGETQYF	TGTGCCAGCAGCCAGACAGGGTACGGAGAGACCCAGTACTTC
NA	TRBV5-1	TRBJ2-5	NA	CASSLYGSEETQYF	TGCGCCAGCAGCTTGTATGGAAGCGAGGAGACCCAGTACTTC
NA	TRBV5-4	TRBJ2-2	NA	CASSFQLDTGELFF	TGTGCCAGCAGCTTTCAACTTGACACCGGGGAGCTGTTTTTT
few	TRBV19	TRBJ1-1	NA	CASSLDSDTEAFF	TGTGCCAGTAGTTTGGACAGCGACACTGAAGCTTTCTTT
few	TRBV7-8	TRBJ2-3	NA	CASSTGVSDTQYF	TGTGCCAGCAGTACGGGTGTCTCAGATACGCAGTATTTT
NA	TRBV5-1	TRBJ2-3	NA	CASSLALDTDTQYF	TGCGCCAGCAGCTTGGCCTTAGACACAGATACGCAGTATTTT
NA	TRBV5-1	TRBJ2-5	NA	CASSQEVWETQYF	TGCGCCAGCAGCCAGGAGGTGTGGGAGACCCAGTACTTC
NA	TRBV15	TRBJ1-4	NA	CATSRDGQGDEKLFF	TGTGCCACCAGCAGAGATGGGCAGGGCGATGAAAAACTGTTTTTT
NA	TRBV11-2	TRBJ2-3	NA	CASSSGRLAFTDTQYF	TGTGCCAGCAGCTCAGGTCGGCTAGCGTTCACAGATACGCAGTATTTT
once	TRBV2	TRBJ1-4	TRBD1	CASRDRVLEKLFF	TGTGCCAGCAGGGACAGGGTATTAGAAAAACTGTTTTTT
NA	TRBV6-1	TRBJ2-2	TRBD2	CASSELADTGELFF	TGTGCCAGCAGTGAACTAGCGGACACCGGGGAGCTGTTTTTT
NA	TRBV5-1	TRBJ2-5	NA	CASSLTPQETQYF	TGCGCCAGCAGCTTGACACCACAAGAGACCCAGTACTTC
NA	TRBV5-1	TRBJ2-7	NA	CASSSLGQNYEQYF	TGCGCCAGCAGCTCTCTTGGACAGAACTACGAGCAGTACTTC
NA	TRBV5-1	TRBJ1-1	NA	CASSLWAANTEAFF	TGCGCCAGCAGCTTGTGGGCAGCCAACACTGAAGCTTTCTTT
NA	TRBV27	TRBJ2-5	NA	CASSLSWSGSEAQYF	TGTGCCAGCAGTTTATCATGGTCAGGGTCCGAGGCCCAGTACTTC
NA	TRBV2	TRBJ2-1	TRBD2	CASRPLAGEINEQFF	TGTGCCAGCAGGCCACTAGCGGGAGAGATCAATGAGCAGTTCTTC
few	TRBV9	TRBJ1-2	TRBD1	CASSAGQGDYGYTF	TGTGCCAGCAGCGCGGGACAGGGGGACTATGGCTACACCTTC
NA	TRBV5-4	TRBJ1-4	NA	CASSLGQTSTSTNEKLFF	TGTGCCAGCAGCTTGGGACAGACTTCCACCTCAACTAATGAAAAACTGTTTTTT